Here is one TCR beta chain with its context. Its antigen remains unidentified. V was trimmed by 8 bases and J by 4 bases, leaving 12 bases between them. Looked up from germline, CDR1 is SNHLY and CDR2 is FYNNEI. This CDR3 region has 13 residues. The data are from a study of T-cell memory formation after mild COVID-19. Across the study: The TCR clusters were mostly specific to one donor.

Notes on the study in general: For second-wave clones that peaked at day 37, SARS-CoV-2 specificity went unverified. CD4+ clones that contracted lay mainly in CM and EM; CD8+ ones lay in EMRA.

From 5'RACE with constant-segment primers came TCR alpha and TCR beta cDNA libraries that carried sample barcodes and UMIs. MiXCR, applied by TCRdb to the 5' RACE reads, yields one record per CDR3 protein. This sample yields 200,000 to 300,000 distinct CDR3 sequences, of which 16% are seen a single time; 22% belongs to the top ten. The chain links TRBV2 to TRBJ1-5, with a possible D match to TRBD1 (5 bases). Source material: PBMCs or a T cell subset sorted from them (not recorded which). The receptor's source is a man between 18 and 29 years old who had mild COVID-19 (a few samples of this study predate the infection). Cell type and time point are not known. The chain's CDR3 is CASRDSGNQPQHF. The CDR3 DNA sequence: TGTGCCAGCCGGGACTCAGGTAATCAGCCCCAGCATTTT.